The sequence of this T cell receptor beta chain was determined in a study of chemoradiotherapy in HPV16-positive cancers. At the level of the study: Candidate HPV-specific T-cell clones and common TCR motifs came from functional assays in a couple of HPV16-positive patients.

Study conclusions and caveats: Non-HPV-specific T cells did not expand in tumors during treatment, whereas candidate HPV-specific clones and E7-related motifs did.

To note about this clone: Its matching antigen is unknown.

Assay used: immunoSEQ multiplex PCR; TCRdb lists only in-frame clones, some missing. This sample has over 20,000 clones, with around 67% found just once. The sequence derives from a human donor with HPV-associated anogenital cancer. The biological material was taken from a patient who underwent chemoradiotherapy.

The CDR3 protein is CASSMGLTKNIQYF. In nucleotides, the CDR3 is TGTGCCAGTAGTATGGGCCTAACCAAAAACATTCAGTACTTC. The chain carries TRBV19 and TRBJ2-4; D not certain. Per germline, CDR1 LNHDA and CDR2 SQIVND (reference sequence). The CDR3 loop spans 14 amino acids. Between the trimmed V and J ends, which lost 3 bases and 2 bases, there was a span of 8 bases.